Listed below are T cell receptor beta chains from one sample, sequenced in a study of early T cells in non-severe SARS-CoV-2 infection. One entry per CDR3 protein, called by TCRdb with MiXCR from the 5' RACE reads. The profile shows 56,000 or so distinct CDR3 sequences, approximately 7.6% of them singletons. The sample consisted of whole blood. Receptor source: an adult who was a healthcare worker with PCR-confirmed SARS-CoV-2 infection or an uninfected control (not recorded which). CDR3s include the opening cysteine and the closing phenylalanine or tryptophan. D genes are given only for firm matches. For some rows the clone size is stated as once, few or many, or as a class when expanded; others skip it.

V: TRBV12-2
D: NA
J: TRBJ2-3
size: few
CDR3: CASRFSGTDTQYF
DNA: TGTGCAAGTCGCTTTAGCGGAACAGATACGCAGTATTTT

V: TRBV21-1
D: NA
J: TRBJ2-7
size: NA
CDR3: CAPPRPGSSGYEQYF
DNA: TGTGCCCCCCCTCGCCCGGGATCTTCTGGCTACGAGCAGTACTTC

V: TRBV4-1
D: TRBD1
J: TRBJ2-3
size: NA
CDR3: CASSQFGTGTDTQYF
DNA: TGCGCCAGCAGCCAATTCGGGACAGGCACAGATACGCAGTATTTT

V: TRBV12-5
D: NA
J: TRBJ1-1
size: few
CDR3: CASGNPRTANTEAFF
DNA: TGTGCTAGTGGGAACCCCCGGACGGCGAACACTGAAGCTTTCTTT

V: TRBV7-9
D: NA
J: TRBJ2-3
size: many
CDR3: CASYGCGTDTQYF
DNA: TGTGCCAGCTACGGGTGTGGCACAGATACGCAGTATTTT

V: TRBV11-2
D: TRBD2
J: TRBJ2-1
size: many
CDR3: CASSSREGVSYNEQFF
DNA: TGTGCCAGCAGCTCCCGGGAGGGGGTTTCCTACAATGAGCAGTTCTTC

V: TRBV5-1
D: NA
J: TRBJ1-1
size: many
CDR3: CASSLDGTTGTEAFF
DNA: TGCGCCAGCAGCTTGGACGGGACCACGGGCACTGAAGCTTTCTTT

V: TRBV6-6
D: TRBD2
J: TRBJ2-1
size: few
CDR3: CASSISGSSYNEQFF
DNA: TGTGCCAGCAGCATTAGCGGGAGCTCCTACAATGAGCAGTTCTTC

V: TRBV5-1
D: TRBD2
J: TRBJ2-7
size: few
CDR3: CASSSPGGYYEQYF
DNA: TGCGCCAGCAGCTCCCCCGGGGGGTACTACGAGCAGTACTTC

V: TRBV6-6
D: TRBD1
J: TRBJ2-2
size: NA
CDR3: CASSYSPGTGLTGELFF
DNA: TGTGCCAGCAGTTACTCTCCCGGGACAGGGTTGACCGGGGAGCTGTTTTTT

V: TRBV4-2
D: NA
J: TRBJ2-3
size: many
CDR3: CASTQRGSPGDTQYF
DNA: TGTGCCAGCACCCAGCGCGGCTCGCCCGGAGATACGCAGTATTTT

V: TRBV14
D: TRBD2
J: TRBJ2-5
size: few
CDR3: CASSLLAEGTQYF
DNA: TGTGCCAGCAGCTTACTAGCGGAAGGGACCCAGTACTTC

V: TRBV27
D: NA
J: TRBJ1-5
size: NA
CDR3: CASSLRRQDNQPQHF
DNA: TGTGCCAGCAGTTTAAGGCGACAGGACAATCAGCCCCAGCATTTT

V: TRBV10-3
D: TRBD1
J: TRBJ2-4
size: few
CDR3: CAISNPDRANIQYF
DNA: TGTGCCATCAGCAATCCCGACAGGGCAAACATTCAGTACTTC

V: TRBV11-2
D: NA
J: TRBJ2-5
size: NA
CDR3: CASTPDLETQYF
DNA: TGTGCCAGCACCCCAGATCTGGAGACCCAGTACTTC

V: TRBV11-2
D: TRBD2
J: TRBJ2-7
size: many
CDR3: CASSSLRGAGVHEQYF
DNA: TGTGCCAGCAGCTCCCTGAGAGGAGCGGGAGTCCACGAGCAGTACTTC

V: TRBV9
D: NA
J: TRBJ1-4
size: few
CDR3: CASSAAAQNEKLFF
DNA: TGTGCCAGCAGTGCGGCAGCCCAAAATGAAAAACTGTTTTTT

V: TRBV19
D: NA
J: TRBJ1-5
size: few
CDR3: CASSICYSCRNVNQPQHF
DNA: TGTGCCAGTAGTATCTGTTACAGCTGCAGAAACGTCAATCAGCCCCAGCATTTT

V: TRBV4-1
D: NA
J: TRBJ1-1
size: NA
CDR3: CASSQEGREAFF
DNA: TGCGCCAGCAGCCAAGAGGGGCGCGAAGCTTTCTTT

V: TRBV6-6
D: NA
J: TRBJ2-7
size: NA
CDR3: CASSSLWEQYF
DNA: TGTGCCAGCAGTTCCCTCTGGGAGCAGTACTTC

V: TRBV4-1
D: NA
J: TRBJ2-1
size: NA
CDR3: CASSQGPHPAGTYNEQFF
DNA: TGCGCCAGCAGCCAAGGACCCCACCCCGCGGGGACCTACAATGAGCAGTTCTTC

V: TRBV12-3/TRBV12-4
D: TRBD2
J: TRBJ2-1
size: many
CDR3: CASSFMRLAPEQFF
DNA: TGTGCCAGCAGTTTCATGAGACTAGCTCCTGAGCAGTTCTTC

V: TRBV28
D: NA
J: TRBJ2-7
size: NA
CDR3: CASGTGATSYEQYF
DNA: TGTGCCAGCGGCACCGGAGCTACCTCCTACGAGCAGTACTTC

V: TRBV20-1
D: TRBD1
J: TRBJ1-2
size: many
CDR3: CSATPRQGDGYTF
DNA: TGCAGTGCTACCCCCAGACAGGGGGATGGCTACACCTTC

V: TRBV7-8
D: NA
J: TRBJ2-3
size: many
CDR3: CASSRRRLSGDTQYF
DNA: TGTGCCAGCAGCCGTCGGCGGCTGAGTGGCGATACGCAGTATTTT

V: TRBV11-2
D: TRBD1
J: TRBJ1-2
size: few
CDR3: CASSHSRGQTFYGYTF
DNA: TGTGCCAGCAGCCACTCCAGGGGACAGACCTTCTATGGCTACACCTTC

V: TRBV2
D: NA
J: TRBJ2-1
size: many
CDR3: CASSLSGLAPNEQFF
DNA: TGTGCCAGCAGCCTATCGGGACTCGCCCCCAATGAGCAGTTCTTC

V: TRBV6-1
D: NA
J: TRBJ2-1
size: NA
CDR3: CASRSKGRSIPYNEQFF
DNA: TGTGCCAGCAGGAGTAAAGGCAGATCAATCCCCTACAATGAGCAGTTCTTC

V: TRBV12-3/TRBV12-4
D: TRBD1
J: TRBJ1-5
size: many
CDR3: CASRQWTGGNQPQHF
DNA: TGTGCCAGCAGGCAATGGACAGGGGGCAATCAGCCCCAGCATTTT

V: TRBV2
D: TRBD2
J: TRBJ2-5
size: NA
CDR3: CASGTSGAQETQYF
DNA: TGTGCCAGTGGGACTAGCGGCGCTCAAGAGACCCAGTACTTC

V: TRBV11-2
D: TRBD2
J: TRBJ2-1
size: NA
CDR3: CASSSWTSAHNEQFF
DNA: TGTGCCAGCAGCTCATGGACTAGCGCGCACAATGAGCAGTTCTTC

V: TRBV20-1
D: TRBD2
J: TRBJ2-7
size: few
CDR3: CSARLAGSYEQYF
DNA: TGCAGTGCCCGACTAGCGGGCTCCTACGAGCAGTACTTC

V: TRBV20-1
D: NA
J: TRBJ2-6
size: many
CDR3: CSARAFGGANVLTF
DNA: TGCAGTGCTAGAGCTTTCGGCGGGGCCAACGTCCTGACTTTC